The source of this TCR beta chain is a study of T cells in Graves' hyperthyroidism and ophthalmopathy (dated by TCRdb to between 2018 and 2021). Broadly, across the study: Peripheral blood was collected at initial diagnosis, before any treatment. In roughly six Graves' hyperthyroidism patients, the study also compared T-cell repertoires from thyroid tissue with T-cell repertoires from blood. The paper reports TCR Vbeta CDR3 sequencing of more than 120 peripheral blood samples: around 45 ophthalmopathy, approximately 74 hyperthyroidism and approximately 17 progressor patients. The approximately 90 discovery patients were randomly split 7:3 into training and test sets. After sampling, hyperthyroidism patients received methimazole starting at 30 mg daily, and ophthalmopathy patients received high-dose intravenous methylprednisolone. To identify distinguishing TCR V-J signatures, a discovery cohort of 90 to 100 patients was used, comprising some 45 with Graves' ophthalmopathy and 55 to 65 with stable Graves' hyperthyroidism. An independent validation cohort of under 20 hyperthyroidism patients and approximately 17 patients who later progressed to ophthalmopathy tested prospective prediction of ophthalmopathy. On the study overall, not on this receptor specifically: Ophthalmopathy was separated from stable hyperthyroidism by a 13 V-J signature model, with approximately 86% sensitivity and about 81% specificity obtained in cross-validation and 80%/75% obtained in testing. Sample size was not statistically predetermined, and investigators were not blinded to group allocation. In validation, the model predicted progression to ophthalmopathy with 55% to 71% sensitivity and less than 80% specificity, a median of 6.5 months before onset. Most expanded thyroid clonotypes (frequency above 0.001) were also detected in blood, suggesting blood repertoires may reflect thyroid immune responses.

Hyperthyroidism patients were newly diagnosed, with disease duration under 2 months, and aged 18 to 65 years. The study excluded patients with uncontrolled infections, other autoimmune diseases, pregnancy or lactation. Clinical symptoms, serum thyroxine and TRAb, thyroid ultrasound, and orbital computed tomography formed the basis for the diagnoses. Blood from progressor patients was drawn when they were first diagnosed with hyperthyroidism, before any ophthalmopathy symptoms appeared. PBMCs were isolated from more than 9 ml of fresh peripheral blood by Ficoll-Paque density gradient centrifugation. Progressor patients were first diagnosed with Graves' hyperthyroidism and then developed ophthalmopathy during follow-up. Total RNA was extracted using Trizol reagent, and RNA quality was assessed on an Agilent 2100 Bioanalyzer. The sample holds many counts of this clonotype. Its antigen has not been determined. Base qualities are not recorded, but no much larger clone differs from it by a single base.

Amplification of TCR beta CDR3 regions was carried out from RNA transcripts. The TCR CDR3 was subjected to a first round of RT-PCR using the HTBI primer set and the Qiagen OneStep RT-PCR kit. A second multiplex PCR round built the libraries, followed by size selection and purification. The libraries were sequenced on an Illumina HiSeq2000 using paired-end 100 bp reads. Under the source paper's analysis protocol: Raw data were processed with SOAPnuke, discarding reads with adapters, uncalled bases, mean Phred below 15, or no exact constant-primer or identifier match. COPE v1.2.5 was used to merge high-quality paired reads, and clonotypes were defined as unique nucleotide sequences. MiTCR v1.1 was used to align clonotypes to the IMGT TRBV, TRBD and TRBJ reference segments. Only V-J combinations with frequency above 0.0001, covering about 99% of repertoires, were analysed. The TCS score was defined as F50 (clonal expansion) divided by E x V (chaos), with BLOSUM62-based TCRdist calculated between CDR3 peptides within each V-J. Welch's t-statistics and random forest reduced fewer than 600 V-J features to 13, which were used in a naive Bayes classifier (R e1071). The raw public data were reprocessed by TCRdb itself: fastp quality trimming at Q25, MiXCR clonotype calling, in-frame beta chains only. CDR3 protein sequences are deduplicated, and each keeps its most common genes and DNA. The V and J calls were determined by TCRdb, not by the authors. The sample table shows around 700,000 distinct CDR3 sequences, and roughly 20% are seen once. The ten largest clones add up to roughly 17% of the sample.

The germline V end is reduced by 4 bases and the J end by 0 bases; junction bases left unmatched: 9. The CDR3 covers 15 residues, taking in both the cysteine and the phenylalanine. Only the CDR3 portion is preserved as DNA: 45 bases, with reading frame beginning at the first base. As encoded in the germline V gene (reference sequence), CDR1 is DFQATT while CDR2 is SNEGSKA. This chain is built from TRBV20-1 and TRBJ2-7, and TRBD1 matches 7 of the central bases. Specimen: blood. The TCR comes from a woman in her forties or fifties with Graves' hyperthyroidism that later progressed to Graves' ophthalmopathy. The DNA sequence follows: TGCAGTGCTACCCCACCGGACAGGTTCTCCTACGAGCAGTACTTC. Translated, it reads CSATPPDRFSYEQYF.